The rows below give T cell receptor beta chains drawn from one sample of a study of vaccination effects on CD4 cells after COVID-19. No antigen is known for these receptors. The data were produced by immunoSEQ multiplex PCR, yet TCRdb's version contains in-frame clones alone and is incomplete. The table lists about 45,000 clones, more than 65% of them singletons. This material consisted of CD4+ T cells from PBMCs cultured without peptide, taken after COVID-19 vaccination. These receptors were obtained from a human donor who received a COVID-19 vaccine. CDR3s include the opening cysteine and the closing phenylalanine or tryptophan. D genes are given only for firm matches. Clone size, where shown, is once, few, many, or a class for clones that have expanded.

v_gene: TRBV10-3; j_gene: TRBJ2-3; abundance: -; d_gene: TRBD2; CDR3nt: TGTGCCTACGGGGGGAACACAGATACGCAGTATTTT; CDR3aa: CAYGGNTDTQYF
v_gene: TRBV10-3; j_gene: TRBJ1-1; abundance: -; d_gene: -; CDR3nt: TGTGCCATCAGTATGGGCACCAACACTGAAGCTTTCTTT; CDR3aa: CAISMGTNTEAFF
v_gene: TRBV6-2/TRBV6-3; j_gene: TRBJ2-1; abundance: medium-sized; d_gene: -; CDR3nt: TGTGCCAGCAGTTACATCCCCCTACTAGCTTGGAATGAGCAGTTCTTC; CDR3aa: CASSYIPLLAWNEQFF
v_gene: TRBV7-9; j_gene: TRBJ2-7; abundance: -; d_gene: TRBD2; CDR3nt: TGTGCCAGCACACCAGCTAGCGGGAGGGCGGGCGAGCAGTACTTC; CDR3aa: CASTPASGRAGEQYF
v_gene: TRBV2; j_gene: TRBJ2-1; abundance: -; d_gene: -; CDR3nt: TGTGCCAGCAGTCCTGACAGTAACGAGCAGTTCTTC; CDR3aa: CASSPDSNEQFF
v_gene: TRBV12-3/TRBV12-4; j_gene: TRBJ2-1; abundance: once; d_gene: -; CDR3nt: TGTGCCAGCTCCCCCCCGGGCGATGAGCAGTTCTTC; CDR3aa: CASSPPGDEQFF
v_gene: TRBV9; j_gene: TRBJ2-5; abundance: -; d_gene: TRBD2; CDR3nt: TGTGCCAGCAGCGGCGGACTAGCGTGGGAGACCCAGTACTTC; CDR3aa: CASSGGLAWETQYF
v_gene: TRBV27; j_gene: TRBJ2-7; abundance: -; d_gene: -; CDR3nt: TGTGCCAGCAGTTTAGACCCTACAGGGTTGGGCTACGAGCAGTACTTC; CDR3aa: CASSLDPTGLGYEQYF
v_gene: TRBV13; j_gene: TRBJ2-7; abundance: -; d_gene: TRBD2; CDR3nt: TGTGCCAGCAGCGGAAGGGGGCGGGAGGGCTACGAGCAGTACTTC; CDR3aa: CASSGRGREGYEQYF
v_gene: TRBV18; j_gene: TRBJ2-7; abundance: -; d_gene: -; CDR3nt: TGTGCCAGCTCACCAGCCCCAACCTACGAGCAGTACTTC; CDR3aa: CASSPAPTYEQYF
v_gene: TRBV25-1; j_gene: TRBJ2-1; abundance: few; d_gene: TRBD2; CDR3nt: TGTGCCAGCAATGGACCGACTAGCGGGAGCGGCAATGAGCAGTTCTTC; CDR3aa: CASNGPTSGSGNEQFF